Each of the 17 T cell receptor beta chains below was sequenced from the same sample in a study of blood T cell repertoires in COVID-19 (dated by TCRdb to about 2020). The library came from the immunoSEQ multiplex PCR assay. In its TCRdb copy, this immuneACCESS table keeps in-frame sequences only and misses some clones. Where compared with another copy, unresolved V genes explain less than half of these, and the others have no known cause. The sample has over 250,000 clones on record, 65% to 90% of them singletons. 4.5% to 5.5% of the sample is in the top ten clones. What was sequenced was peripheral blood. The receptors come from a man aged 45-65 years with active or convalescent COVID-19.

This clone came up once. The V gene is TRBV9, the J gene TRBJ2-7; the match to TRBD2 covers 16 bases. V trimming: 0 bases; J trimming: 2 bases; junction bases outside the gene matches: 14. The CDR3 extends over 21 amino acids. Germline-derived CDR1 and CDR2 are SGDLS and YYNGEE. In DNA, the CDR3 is TGTGCCAGCAGCGTAGGAAACCATAATTCCGGGACTAGCGGGAGGGCCTACGAGCAGTACTTC. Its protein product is CASSVGNHNSGTSGRAYEQYF. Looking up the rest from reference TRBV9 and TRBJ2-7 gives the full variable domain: DSGVTQTPKHLITATGQRVTLRCSPRSGDLSVYWYQQSLDQGLQFLIQYYNGEERAKGNILERFSAQQFPDLHSELNLSSLELGDSALYFCASSVGNHNSGTSGRAYEQYFGPGTRLTVT.

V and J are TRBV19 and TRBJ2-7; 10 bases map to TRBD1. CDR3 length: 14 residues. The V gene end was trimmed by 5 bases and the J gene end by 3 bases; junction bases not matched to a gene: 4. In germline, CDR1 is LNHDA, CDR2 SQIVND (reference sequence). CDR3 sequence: CASSGRDRGYEQYF. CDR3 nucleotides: TGTGCCAGTAGTGGTCGGGACAGGGGCTACGAGCAGTACTTC.

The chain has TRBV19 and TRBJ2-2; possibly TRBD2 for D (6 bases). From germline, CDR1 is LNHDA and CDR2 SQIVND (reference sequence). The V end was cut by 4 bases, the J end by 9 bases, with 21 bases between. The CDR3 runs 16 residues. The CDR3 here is CASSRTSRGLDWELFF. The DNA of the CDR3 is TGTGCCAGTAGTAGAACTAGCCGGGGATTGGATTGGGAGCTGTTTTTT.

The DNA for the CDR3 is TGTGCCAGCAGCCCAGAGGGGCGGGAGGGATACAATGAGCAGTTCTTC. Residues: CASSPEGREGYNEQFF. The rearrangement links TRBV3-1 (or the pseudogene TRBV3-2) to TRBJ2-1, with 9 bases lining up with TRBD2. This CDR3 comprises 16 residues. Germline CDR1 and CDR2: LGHDT and YNNKEL (reference sequence). Trimming removed 4 bases from V and 4 bases from J; junction bases left unmatched: 8.

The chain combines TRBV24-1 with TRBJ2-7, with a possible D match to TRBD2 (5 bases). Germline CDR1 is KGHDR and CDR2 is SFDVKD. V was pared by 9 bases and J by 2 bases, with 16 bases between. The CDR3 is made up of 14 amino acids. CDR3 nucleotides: TGTGCCACCGAGCCGAAGGACTGGGCCTACGAGCAGTACTTC. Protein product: CATEPKDWAYEQYF.

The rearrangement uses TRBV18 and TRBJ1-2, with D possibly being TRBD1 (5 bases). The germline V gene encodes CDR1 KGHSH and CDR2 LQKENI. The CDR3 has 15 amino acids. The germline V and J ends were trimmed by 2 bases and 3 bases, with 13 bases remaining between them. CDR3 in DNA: TGTGCCAGCTCACCAACCGCAGGGCCGGACTATGGCTACACCTTC. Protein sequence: CASSPTAGPDYGYTF.

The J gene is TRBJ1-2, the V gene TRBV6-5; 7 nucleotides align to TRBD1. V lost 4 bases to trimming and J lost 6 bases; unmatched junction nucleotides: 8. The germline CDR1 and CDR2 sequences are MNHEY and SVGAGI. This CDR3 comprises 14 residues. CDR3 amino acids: CASSSGGQGNGYTF. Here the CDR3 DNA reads TGTGCCAGCAGTTCAGGGGGTCAGGGGAATGGCTACACCTTC.

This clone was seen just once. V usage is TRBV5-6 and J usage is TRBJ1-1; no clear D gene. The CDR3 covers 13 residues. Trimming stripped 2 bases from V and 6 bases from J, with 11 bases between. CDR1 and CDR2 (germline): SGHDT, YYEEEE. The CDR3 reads CASSFGNSAEAFF. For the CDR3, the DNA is TGTGCCAGCAGCTTCGGGAATTCGGCTGAAGCTTTCTTT.

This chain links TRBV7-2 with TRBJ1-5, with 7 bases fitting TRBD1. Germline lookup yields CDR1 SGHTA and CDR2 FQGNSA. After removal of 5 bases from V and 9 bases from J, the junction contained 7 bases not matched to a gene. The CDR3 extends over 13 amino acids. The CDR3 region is CASSPSGQSPQHF. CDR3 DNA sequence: TGTGCCAGCAGCCCGTCGGGACAGTCGCCCCAGCATTTT. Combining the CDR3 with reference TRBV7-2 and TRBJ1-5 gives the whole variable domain GAGVSQSPSNKVTEKGKDVELRCDPISGHTALYWYRQSLGQGLEFLIYFQGNSAPDKSGLPSDRFSAERTGGSVSTLTIQRTQQEDSAVYLCASSPSGQSPQHFGDGTRLSIL.

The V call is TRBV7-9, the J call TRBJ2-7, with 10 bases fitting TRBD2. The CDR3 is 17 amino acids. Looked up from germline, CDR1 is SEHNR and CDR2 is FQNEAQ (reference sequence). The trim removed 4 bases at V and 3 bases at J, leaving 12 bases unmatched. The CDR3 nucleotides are TGTGCCAGCAGCTCCCTACTAGCGGGGCAGCCTTACTACGAGCAGTACTTC. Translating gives CASSSLLAGQPYYEQYF.

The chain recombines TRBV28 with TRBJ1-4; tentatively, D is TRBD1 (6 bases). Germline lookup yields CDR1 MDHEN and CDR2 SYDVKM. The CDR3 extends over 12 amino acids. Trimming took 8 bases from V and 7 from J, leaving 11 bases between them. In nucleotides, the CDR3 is TGTGCCAGCGTAGAAGGGGGTGAAAAACTGTTTTTT. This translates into CASVEGGEKLFF.

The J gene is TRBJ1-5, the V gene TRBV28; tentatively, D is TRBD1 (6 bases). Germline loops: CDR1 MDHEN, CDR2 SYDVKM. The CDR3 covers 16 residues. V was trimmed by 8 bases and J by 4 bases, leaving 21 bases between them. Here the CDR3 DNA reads TGTGCCAGCTCTCCACACTCTAGGGGGAATAATCAGCCCCAGCATTTT. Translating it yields CASSPHSRGNNQPQHF.

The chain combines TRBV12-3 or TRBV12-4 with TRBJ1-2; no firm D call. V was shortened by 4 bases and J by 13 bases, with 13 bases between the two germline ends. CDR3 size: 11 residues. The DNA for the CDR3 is TGTGCCAGCAGTTCCAGCTTTGAGGGCACCTTC. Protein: CASSSSFEGTF.

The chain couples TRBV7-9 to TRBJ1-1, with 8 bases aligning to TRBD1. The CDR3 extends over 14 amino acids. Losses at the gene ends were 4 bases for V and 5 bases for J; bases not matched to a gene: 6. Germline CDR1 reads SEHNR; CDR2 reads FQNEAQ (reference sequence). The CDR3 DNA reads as TGTGCCAGCAGCTACAGGGGGGGTCATACTGAAGCTTTCTTT. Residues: CASSYRGGHTEAFF.

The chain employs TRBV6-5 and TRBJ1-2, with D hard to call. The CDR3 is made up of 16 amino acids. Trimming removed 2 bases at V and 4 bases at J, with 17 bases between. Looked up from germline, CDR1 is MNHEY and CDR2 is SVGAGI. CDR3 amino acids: CASSYNAGLDPYGYTF. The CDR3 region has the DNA TGTGCCAGCAGTTACAACGCAGGCCTCGACCCCTATGGCTACACCTTC.

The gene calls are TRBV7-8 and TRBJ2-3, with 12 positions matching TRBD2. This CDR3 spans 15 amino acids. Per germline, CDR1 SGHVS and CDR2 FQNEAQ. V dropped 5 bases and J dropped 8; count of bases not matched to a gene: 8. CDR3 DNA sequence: TGTGCCAGCAGCCCTAGACTAGCGGGAGTTTCTACGCAGTATTTT. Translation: CASSPRLAGVSTQYF.

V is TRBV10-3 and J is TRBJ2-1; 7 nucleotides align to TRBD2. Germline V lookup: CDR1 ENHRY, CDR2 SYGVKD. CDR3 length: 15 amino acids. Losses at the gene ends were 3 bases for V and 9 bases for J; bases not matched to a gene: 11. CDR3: CAISDIPPGGTEQFF. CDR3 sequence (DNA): TGTGCCATCAGTGACATCCCCCCGGGAGGAACTGAGCAGTTCTTC.